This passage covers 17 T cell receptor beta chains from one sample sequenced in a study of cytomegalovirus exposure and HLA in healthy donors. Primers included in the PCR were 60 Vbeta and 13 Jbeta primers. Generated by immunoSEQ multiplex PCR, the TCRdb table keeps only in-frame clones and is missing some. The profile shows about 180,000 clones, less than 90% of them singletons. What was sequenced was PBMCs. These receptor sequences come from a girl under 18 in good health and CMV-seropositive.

CDR3 sequence: CASSFQMDSYNSPLHF. In nucleotides, the CDR3 is TGTGCCAGCAGTTTTCAAATGGACAGCTATAATTCACCCCTCCACTTT. This chain joins TRBV27 and TRBJ1-6, with D possibly being TRBD1 (6 bases). CDR1 and CDR2 from the germline V gene are MNHEY and SMNVEV (reference sequence). The CDR3 runs to 16 residues. The V end lost 3 bases, the J end lost 3 bases, and 12 bases lay between the germline ends.

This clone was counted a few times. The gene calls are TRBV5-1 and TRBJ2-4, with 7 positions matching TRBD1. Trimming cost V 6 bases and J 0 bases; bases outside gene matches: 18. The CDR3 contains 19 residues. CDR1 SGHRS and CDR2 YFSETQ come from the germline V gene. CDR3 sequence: CASKKDGQGEYLAKNIQYF. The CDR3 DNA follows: TGCGCCAGCAAAAAAGACGGGCAGGGGGAATACCTAGCCAAAAACATTCAGTACTTC.

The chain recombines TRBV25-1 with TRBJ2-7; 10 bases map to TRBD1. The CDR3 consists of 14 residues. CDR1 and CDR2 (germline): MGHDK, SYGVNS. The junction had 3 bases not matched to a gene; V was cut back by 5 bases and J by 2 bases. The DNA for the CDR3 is TGTGCCAGCAGTCAGGGACAGGGGACCTACGAGCAGTACTTC. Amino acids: CASSQGQGTYEQYF.

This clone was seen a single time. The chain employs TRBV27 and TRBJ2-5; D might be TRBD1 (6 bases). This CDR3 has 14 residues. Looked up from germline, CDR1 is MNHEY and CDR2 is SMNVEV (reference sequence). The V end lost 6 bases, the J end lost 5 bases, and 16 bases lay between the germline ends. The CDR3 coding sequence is TGTGCCAGCAGGATCAGGGGATGGAGGGAGACCCAGTACTTC. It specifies CASRIRGWRETQYF.

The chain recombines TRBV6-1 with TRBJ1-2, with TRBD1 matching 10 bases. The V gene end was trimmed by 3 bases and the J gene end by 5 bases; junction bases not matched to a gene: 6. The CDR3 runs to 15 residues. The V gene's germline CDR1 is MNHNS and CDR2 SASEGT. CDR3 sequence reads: CASSEATGGMYGYTF. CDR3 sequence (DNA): TGTGCCAGCAGTGAGGCGACAGGGGGCATGTATGGCTACACCTTC.

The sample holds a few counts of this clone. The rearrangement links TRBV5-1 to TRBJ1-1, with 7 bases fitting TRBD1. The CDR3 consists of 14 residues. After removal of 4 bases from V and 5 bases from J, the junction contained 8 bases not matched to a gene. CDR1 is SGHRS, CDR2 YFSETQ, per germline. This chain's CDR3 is CASSHRGRGTEAFF. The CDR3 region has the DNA TGCGCCAGCAGCCACAGGGGTCGTGGGACTGAAGCTTTCTTT.

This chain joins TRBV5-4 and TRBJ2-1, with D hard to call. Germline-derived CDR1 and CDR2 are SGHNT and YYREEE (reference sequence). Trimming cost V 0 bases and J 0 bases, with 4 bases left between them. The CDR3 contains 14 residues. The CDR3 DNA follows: TGTGCCAGCAGCTTGGAGAGCTCCTACAATGAGCAGTTCTTC. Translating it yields CASSLESSYNEQFF.

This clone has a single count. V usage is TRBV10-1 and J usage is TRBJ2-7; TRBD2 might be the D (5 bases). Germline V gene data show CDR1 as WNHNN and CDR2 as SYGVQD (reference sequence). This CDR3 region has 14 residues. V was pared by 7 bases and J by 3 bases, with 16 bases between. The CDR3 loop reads CASTAGGNHYEQYF. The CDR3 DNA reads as TGCGCCAGCACCGCGGGCGGTAACCACTACGAGCAGTACTTC.

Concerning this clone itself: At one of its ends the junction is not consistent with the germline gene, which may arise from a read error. The chain's CDR3 is CASSDPRGFSNF. The CDR3 DNA reads as TGTGCCAGCAGCGACCCCCGAGGATTCTCGAACTTC. The rearrangement joins TRBV7-2 to TRBJ2-5; D uncertain. The germline gives CDR1 SGHTA, CDR2 FQGNSA. The CDR3 has 12 amino acids. Supplemented by reference TRBV7-2 and TRBJ2-5, the full variable domain reads GAGVSQSPSNKVTEKGKDVELRCDPISGHTALYWYRQSLGQGLEFLIYFQGNSAPDKSGLPSDRFSAERTGGSVSTLTIQRTQQEDSAVYLCASSDPRGFSNFGPGTRLLVL.

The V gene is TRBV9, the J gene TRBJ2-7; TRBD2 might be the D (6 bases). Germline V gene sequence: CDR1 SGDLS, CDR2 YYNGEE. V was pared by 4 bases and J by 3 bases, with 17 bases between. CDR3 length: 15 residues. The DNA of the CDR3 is TGTGCCAGCAGCCCTCGGGACTCTAATGGCTACGAGCAGTACTTC. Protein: CASSPRDSNGYEQYF.

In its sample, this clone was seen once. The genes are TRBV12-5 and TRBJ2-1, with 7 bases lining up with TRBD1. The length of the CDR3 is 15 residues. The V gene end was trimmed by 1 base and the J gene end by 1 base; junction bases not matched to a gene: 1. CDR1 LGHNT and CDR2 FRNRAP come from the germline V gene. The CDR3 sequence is CASGLGQGSYNEQFF. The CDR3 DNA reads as TGTGCTAGTGGTTTGGGACAGGGTTCCTACAATGAGCAGTTCTTC.

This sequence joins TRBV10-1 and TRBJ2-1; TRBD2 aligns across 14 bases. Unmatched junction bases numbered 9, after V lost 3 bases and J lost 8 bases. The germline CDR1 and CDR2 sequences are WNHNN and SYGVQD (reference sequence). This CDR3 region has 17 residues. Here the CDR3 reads CASSDPGTSGSGHEQFF. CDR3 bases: TGCGCCAGCAGTGACCCCGGGACTAGCGGGAGTGGCCATGAGCAGTTCTTC.

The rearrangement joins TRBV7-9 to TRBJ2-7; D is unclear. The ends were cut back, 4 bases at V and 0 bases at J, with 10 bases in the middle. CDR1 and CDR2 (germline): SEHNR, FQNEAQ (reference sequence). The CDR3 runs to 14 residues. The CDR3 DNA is TGTGCCAGCAGCTACGACATGGCCTCCTACGAGCAGTACTTC. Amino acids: CASSYDMASYEQYF.

CDR3 sequence: CASSHATSGEADTQYF. CDR3 nucleotides: TGTGCCAGCAGCCACGCGACTAGCGGGGAGGCAGATACGCAGTATTTT. The V gene is TRBV7-9, the J gene TRBJ2-3; the match to TRBD2 covers 11 bases. This CDR3 has 16 amino acids. The germline gives CDR1 SEHNR, CDR2 FQNEAQ (reference sequence). The trim removed 5 bases at V and 4 bases at J, leaving 8 bases unmatched.

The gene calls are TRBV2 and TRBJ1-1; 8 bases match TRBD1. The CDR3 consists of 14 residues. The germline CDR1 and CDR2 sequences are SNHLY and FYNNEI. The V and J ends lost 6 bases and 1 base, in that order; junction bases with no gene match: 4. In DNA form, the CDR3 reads TGTGCCAGCAGCCCCGGGACAGGGAACACTGAAGCTTTCTTT. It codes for CASSPGTGNTEAFF.

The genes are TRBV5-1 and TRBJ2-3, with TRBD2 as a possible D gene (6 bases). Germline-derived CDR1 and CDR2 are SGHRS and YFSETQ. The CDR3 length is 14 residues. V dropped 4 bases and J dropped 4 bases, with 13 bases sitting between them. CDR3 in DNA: TGCGCCAGCAGCCCGCCGGGGGTGGCAGATACGCAGTATTTT. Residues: CASSPPGVADTQYF.

CDR3 in amino acids: CASSRGVGMNTGELFF. As DNA, the CDR3 is TGCGCCAGCAGCCGCGGGGTGGGGATGAACACCGGGGAGCTGTTTTTT. This chain links TRBV5-1 with TRBJ2-2, with D possibly TRBD2 on 6 matching bases. V dropped 4 bases and J dropped 1 base, with 14 bases sitting between them. The germline CDR1 and CDR2 sequences are SGHRS and YFSETQ. The CDR3 sequence is 16 residues long. The full variable domain, with the rest looked up from reference TRBV5-1 and TRBJ2-2, is KAGVTQTPRYLIKTRGQQVTLSCSPISGHRSVSWYQQTPGQGLQFLFEYFSETQRNKGNFPGRFSGRQFSNSRSEMNVSTLELGDSALYLCASSRGVGMNTGELFFGEGSRLTVL.